This TCR beta chain derives from a study of blood T cell repertoires in COVID-19. Study background: Acute and convalescent COVID-19 samples came from the United States, Italy and Spain. The cDNA or gDNA used as material had been derived from T cells, B-cell-depleted T cells, or PBMCs.

The CDR3 extends over 11 amino acids. The ends lost 11 bases at V and 4 bases at J; junction bases unmatched: 3. CDR1 SEHNR and CDR2 FQNEAQ come from the germline V gene (reference sequence). In the source study's methods: The authors estimated nucleated cell counts from reference gene primer amplification. Using immunoSEQ multiplex PCR, the repertoire was profiled, and TCRdb retains in-frame clones only, with some absent. The V and J calls and clone size were taken over from that table, and D and trimming were inferred from the DNA. The sample carries more than 45,000 clones, roughly 85% recorded once. A few counts support this clone.

The specimen was peripheral blood. The clonotype comes from a man aged 80 or over with acute or convalescent COVID-19. The rearrangement joins TRBV7-9 to TRBJ1-1, with 8 bases aligning to TRBD1. The CDR3 is CAGTGGTEAFF. DNA of the CDR3: TGTGCCGGTACAGGGGGCACTGAAGCTTTCTTT.